What follows are 26 T cell receptor beta chains derived from one specimen sequenced in a study of blood T cell repertoires in COVID-19. TCRdb's copy holds only in-frame clones and misses some; the assay was immunoSEQ multiplex PCR. The data contain 310,000 or so clones, about 86% of them seen just once; the ten biggest clones take up about 1.2%. Input material: peripheral blood. These receptor sequences come from a woman between 50 and 59 years old with acute or convalescent COVID-19.

The genes are TRBV5-1 and TRBJ1-1; TRBD1 matches 9 bases. CDR3 length equals 14 residues. V trimming: 6 bases; J trimming: 4 bases; junction bases outside the gene matches: 7. From germline, CDR1 is SGHRS and CDR2 YFSETQ. CDR3 protein: CASTQGQGPTEAFF. The CDR3 DNA reads as TGCGCCAGCACCCAGGGACAGGGACCCACTGAAGCTTTCTTT.

Only one count was recorded for this clone. This chain links TRBV3-1 (or the pseudogene TRBV3-2) with TRBJ2-3; TRBD2 agrees at 10 bases. From germline, CDR1 is LGHDT and CDR2 YNNKEL (reference sequence). This CDR3 comprises 16 residues. With 7 bases clipped from V and 3 bases from J, the junction kept 10 bases outside the gene matches. CDR3 in DNA: TGTGCCAGCACGGATTTTAGCGGGAGGAGGACAGATACGCAGTATTTT. Translated: CASTDFSGRRTDTQYF.

The chain employs TRBV4-1 and TRBJ2-2; TRBD2 agrees at 7 bases. The CDR3 spans 15 residues. Germline CDR1 reads MGHRA; CDR2 reads YSYEKL. V shed 1 base, J shed 6 bases, and the junction held 5 bases outside the gene matches. CDR3 in amino acids: CASSQVGREAGELFF. The CDR3 bases are TGCGCCAGCAGCCAAGTGGGCCGGGAGGCCGGGGAGCTGTTTTTT.

CDR3 nucleotide sequence: TGTGCCAGCAGCGAGACAGGGGTTGAGGAAAAACTGTTTTTT. As protein: CASSETGVEEKLFF. This rearrangement joins TRBV11-2 to TRBJ1-4; TRBD1 matches at 8 bases. Germline V gene data show CDR1 as SGHAT and CDR2 as FQNNGV. The V gene end was trimmed by 5 bases and the J gene end by 8 bases; junction bases not matched to a gene: 7. The CDR3 length is 14 residues.

The chain employs TRBV11-2 and TRBJ2-7, with 8 bases matching TRBD1. The V and J ends lost 0 bases and 7 bases, in that order; junction bases with no gene match: 11. This CDR3 is built from 16 residues. The V gene's germline CDR1 is SGHAT and CDR2 FQNNGV. CDR3 loop: CASSLDLGQGPREQYV. CDR3 DNA: TGTGCCAGCAGCTTAGATCTAGGACAGGGTCCGCGAGAGCAGTACGTC.

This chain joins TRBV29-1 and TRBJ1-1, with 8 bases matching TRBD1. The CDR3 sequence is 11 residues long. Trimming took 6 bases from V and 3 from J; bases not matched to a gene: 0. Germline-derived CDR1 and CDR2 are SQVTM and ANQGSEA. The CDR3 nucleotides are TGCAGCGTGGGACAGGACACTGAAGCTTTCTTT. It specifies CSVGQDTEAFF.

The genes are TRBV7-2 and TRBJ2-1, with D perhaps TRBD2 (5 bases). Trimming pared 5 bases from V and 3 bases from J, leaving 14 bases between. The CDR3 is 15 residues long. Germline lookup yields CDR1 SGHTA and CDR2 FQGNSA. The CDR3 protein is CASSPLSGSYNEQFF. CDR3 DNA sequence: TGTGCCAGCAGCCCCCTCAGCGGTAGCTACAATGAGCAGTTCTTC.

The V call is TRBV7-8, the J call TRBJ1-5; the D gene is possibly TRBD1 (5 bases). From germline, CDR1 is SGHVS and CDR2 FQNEAQ. This CDR3 is built from 14 residues. The germline V and J ends were trimmed by 5 bases and 6 bases, with 14 bases remaining between them. The CDR3 spells CASSQGGLGQPQHF. For the CDR3, the DNA is TGTGCCAGCAGCCAGGGAGGGTTGGGTCAGCCCCAGCATTTT.

The chain recombines TRBV10-3 with TRBJ2-2; D possibly corresponds to TRBD1 (6 bases). Germline CDR1 and CDR2: ENHRY and SYGVKD. Trimming took off 3 bases at V and 3 bases at J, with 11 bases between the two ends. The CDR3 covers 15 residues. CDR3 loop: CAISEGQGYTGELFF. The CDR3 nucleotides read TGTGCCATCAGTGAAGGGCAGGGGTACACCGGGGAGCTGTTTTTT.

The chain has TRBV6-5 and TRBJ2-3; a possible D gene is TRBD1 (6 bases). CDR3 length: 13 residues. Germline V lookup: CDR1 MNHEY, CDR2 SVGAGI. Trimming removed 7 bases at V and 2 bases at J, with 10 bases between. The CDR3 DNA reads as TGTGCCAGCAACAGGGCCTTCACAGATACGCAGTATTTT. Translating gives CASNRAFTDTQYF.

There are a few counts of this clone. The chain combines TRBV7-2 with TRBJ2-7; TRBD1 might be the D (5 bases). This CDR3 spans 13 amino acids. Germline V gives CDR1 SGHTA, CDR2 FQGNSA. V lost 7 bases and J lost 1, with 11 bases in between. CDR3 coding DNA: TGTGCCAGCACCGGAGACAGATCCTACGAGCAGTACTTC. Translation gives CASTGDRSYEQYF.

This clone appeared a few times. The chain recombines TRBV6-5 with TRBJ2-5; D might be TRBD1 (5 bases). Looked up from germline, CDR1 is MNHEY and CDR2 is SVGAGI. The CDR3 runs 15 residues. CDR3 coding DNA: TGTCGCCCTGTTGGCAGGGCGTCAACGCAAGAGACCCAGTACTTC. The encoded protein is CRPVGRASTQETQYF.

The chain has TRBV11-2 and TRBJ1-5; D is ambiguous. Trimming took 5 bases from V and 9 from J, leaving 11 bases between them. Germline V gene data show CDR1 as SGHAT and CDR2 as FQNNGV. The CDR3 consists of 12 residues. In nucleotides, the CDR3 is TGTGCCAGCAGCCAGGAGCGGGGGCCCCAGCATTTT. This codes for CASSQERGPQHF.

The CDR3, as DNA: TGTGCCAGCAGCGTTAATCGGGACACCCGTAGCACAGATACGCAGTATTTT. Amino acid sequence: CASSVNRDTRSTDTQYF. The chain combines TRBV9 with TRBJ2-3, with D possibly matching TRBD1 (6 bases). Germline CDR1 reads SGDLS; CDR2 reads YYNGEE. The CDR3 totals 17 residues. Trimming removed 2 bases from V and 0 bases from J, with 16 bases in between. Complete variable domain (other parts from reference TRBV9 and TRBJ2-3): DSGVTQTPKHLITATGQRVTLRCSPRSGDLSVYWYQQSLDQGLQFLIQYYNGEERAKGNILERFSAQQFPDLHSELNLSSLELGDSALYFCASSVNRDTRSTDTQYFGPGTRLTVL.

This clone came up a few times. V is TRBV4-1 and J is TRBJ2-5, with 7 bases lining up with TRBD1. The V segment lost 4 bases and the J segment 1 base; nucleotides outside the gene matches: 6. Germline CDR1 and CDR2: MGHRA and YSYEKL. The CDR3 loop spans 15 amino acids. As DNA, the CDR3 is TGCGCCAGCAGCCTGACGACAGGGTCCCAAGAGACCCAGTACTTC. This gives the protein CASSLTTGSQETQYF.

This clone appeared once. The chain recombines TRBV19 with TRBJ1-5, with D tentatively TRBD1 (6 bases). Trimming left V 4 bases short and J 4 bases short, with 14 bases between. The germline CDR1 and CDR2 sequences are LNHDA and SQIVND (reference sequence). The CDR3 loop spans 15 amino acids. CDR3 amino acids: CASSKGDPWNQPQHF. CDR3 DNA sequence: TGTGCCAGTAGTAAGGGGGACCCTTGGAATCAGCCCCAGCATTTT.

On this clone itself: The identical CDR3 is also encoded by other nucleotide sequences in the sample. The chain is built from TRBV12-3 or TRBV12-4 and TRBJ1-1, with unresolved D. This CDR3 contains 13 residues. V shed 2 bases and J shed 5 bases, with 9 bases lying between them. This CDR3 reads CASSLTGRTEAFF. The CDR3 region has the DNA TGTGCCAGCAGTTTAACGGGGAGGACTGAAGCTTTCTTT.

The chain uses TRBV25-1 and TRBJ2-7; 11 bases match TRBD2. CDR3 length: 13 residues. With 10 bases clipped from V and 5 bases from J, the junction kept 7 bases outside the gene matches. Germline V gene lookup returns CDR1 MGHDK and CDR2 SYGVNS. This CDR3 is CATTSGSRNEQYF. CDR3 bases: TGTGCCACCACTAGCGGGAGTCGTAACGAGCAGTACTTC.

J is TRBJ1-2 and V is TRBV20-1; weak D call: TRBD1 (5 bases). In germline, CDR1 is DFQATT, CDR2 SNEGSKA (reference sequence). V dropped 5 bases and J dropped 7 bases, with 11 bases sitting between them. The CDR3 covers 11 residues. CDR3 nucleotide sequence: TGCAGTGCTGAACGGGGGTCTGGCTACACCTTC. Protein: CSAERGSGYTF.

The chain uses TRBV10-3 and TRBJ1-1, with a possible D match to TRBD1 (5 bases). The germline V and J ends were trimmed by 6 bases and 1 base, with 9 bases remaining between them. CDR1 is ENHRY and CDR2 is SYGVKD in the germline V gene. This CDR3 is built from 13 residues. This CDR3 is CAISEGQNTEAFF. CDR3 DNA sequence: TGTGCCATCAGCGAAGGACAGAACACTGAAGCTTTCTTT.

The chain uses TRBV7-9 and TRBJ1-1; D perhaps matches TRBD1 (5 bases). Germline V gene data show CDR1 as SEHNR and CDR2 as FQNEAQ (reference sequence). The CDR3 is 11 amino acids. With 3 bases removed from V and 7 bases from J, the gap between germline ends came to 6 bases. CDR3 amino acids: CASSLTDEAFF. The CDR3 coding sequence is TGTGCCAGCAGCTTGACAGATGAAGCTTTCTTT.

This clone occurred a few times. This chain links TRBV6-1 with TRBJ1-3, with D unresolved. Per the germline V gene, CDR1 is MNHNS and CDR2 is SASEGT. The CDR3 consists of 15 residues. V was shortened by 1 base and J by 0 bases, with 7 bases between the two germline ends. The CDR3 DNA reads as TGTGCCAGCAGTGAAGTCGGGAACTCTGGAAACACCATATATTTT. Translation: CASSEVGNSGNTIYF.

The chain links TRBV12-5 to TRBJ1-4; D remains ambiguous. The germline V and J ends were trimmed by 6 bases and 1 base, with 9 bases remaining between them. The CDR3 length is 14 residues. Germline V gives CDR1 LGHNT, CDR2 FRNRAP. The CDR3 region has the DNA TGTGCTAGTGGGCCCGGGGTAACTAATGAAAAACTGTTTTTT. Its translation is CASGPGVTNEKLFF.

The table lists this clone with many counts. The chain has TRBV24-1 and TRBJ2-5; possible D gene TRBD1, 6 bases. Trimming removed 3 bases at V and 5 bases at J, with 18 bases between. The CDR3 has 16 amino acids. Germline V CDR1 and CDR2: KGHDR, SFDVKD. The CDR3 loop reads CATSDSLGRGKETQYF. Here the CDR3 DNA reads TGTGCCACCAGTGATAGTCTGGGCAGGGGAAAGGAGACCCAGTACTTC.

The rearrangement uses TRBV19 and TRBJ1-5; TRBD1 is a possible D gene (5 bases). The ends were cut back, 7 bases at V and 4 bases at J, with 14 bases in the middle. CDR3 length: 14 residues. The germline gives CDR1 LNHDA, CDR2 SQIVND (reference sequence). CDR3 DNA sequence: TGTGCCAGTATGGGCAGGGTCGGTAATCAGCCCCAGCATTTT. It encodes CASMGRVGNQPQHF.

This clone appeared a single time. The V gene is TRBV6-4, the J gene TRBJ2-1, with D perhaps matching TRBD1 (6 bases). Germline loops: CDR1 MRHNA, CDR2 SNTAGT. V dropped 9 bases and J dropped 8 bases, with 17 bases sitting between them. The CDR3 loop spans 13 amino acids. CDR3 region: CASSAGAADEQFF. DNA of the CDR3: TGTGCCAGTTCTGCAGGGGCCGCGGATGAGCAGTTCTTC.